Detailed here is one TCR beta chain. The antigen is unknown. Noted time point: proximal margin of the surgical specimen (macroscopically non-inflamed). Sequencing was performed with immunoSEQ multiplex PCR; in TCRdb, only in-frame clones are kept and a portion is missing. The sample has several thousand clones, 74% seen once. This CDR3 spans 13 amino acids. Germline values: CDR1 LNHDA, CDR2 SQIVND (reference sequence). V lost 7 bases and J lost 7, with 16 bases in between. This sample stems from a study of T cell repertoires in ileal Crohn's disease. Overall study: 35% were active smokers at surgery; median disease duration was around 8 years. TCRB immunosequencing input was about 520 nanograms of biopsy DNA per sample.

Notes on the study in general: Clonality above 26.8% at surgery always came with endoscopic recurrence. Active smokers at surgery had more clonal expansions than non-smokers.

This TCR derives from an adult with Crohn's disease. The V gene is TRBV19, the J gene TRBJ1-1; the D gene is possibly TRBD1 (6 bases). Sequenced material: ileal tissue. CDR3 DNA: TGTGCCAGTAAACCTCAGGGGAACGGTGAAGCTTTCTTT. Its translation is CASKPQGNGEAFF.